The following is a T cell receptor beta chain sequence with its context. Its antigen is currently unknown. Assay execution proceeded at the deep level. TCRdb's copy holds only in-frame clones and misses some; the assay was immunoSEQ multiplex PCR. The sample consists of about 490,000 clones, around 80% of them appearing once. Per the germline V gene, CDR1 is SGHRS and CDR2 is YFSETQ. CDR3 size: 16 residues. With 5 bases clipped from V and 0 bases from J, the junction kept 9 bases outside the gene matches. The entry originates in a study of shared clonotypes between healthy human individuals. Study at large: The study drew on a couple of women and a few men aged 18 to 49 as donors.

General study points: Clonotype sharing levels among donors were expected to vary with sequencing depth.

The receptor was isolated from a woman between 40 and 50 years old in good health. Some clones in this sample may be carry-over from other donors' samples. V is TRBV5-1 and J is TRBJ2-5; 8 bases fit TRBD1. The sequenced material came from PBMCs. CDR3 in amino acids: CASRPQGAAYQETQYF. The CDR3, as DNA: TGCGCCAGCAGACCCCAGGGGGCGGCATACCAAGAGACCCAGTACTTC.